Shown below are 8 T cell receptor beta chains from a single sample sequenced in a study of beta chain features in type 1 diabetes (dated by TCRdb to between 2018 and 2020). The method was the immunoSEQ multiplex PCR assay. The entire amount of isolated RNA was reverse transcribed using the High Capacity cDNA Reverse Transcription Kit, so the sequenced TCRB transcripts were expressed ones. The clones in this table, taken by TCRdb from immuneACCESS, are in-frame only. Not every clone is retained; where verified, under half of the shortfall comes from an unresolved V gene, and the cause of the rest is unknown. This sample lists approximately 250,000 clones; over 9.5% were detected once. Of the sample, around 0.037% is held by the ten largest clones. The sequenced material came from naive CD4+ T cells from blood. The cell subset or site label corresponds to: true naive CD4+ T cells. Receptor source: a woman younger than 35 in good health.

This clone came up a few times. The chain employs TRBV18 and TRBJ1-6; no definite D call. CDR1 is KGHSH and CDR2 is LQKENI in the germline V gene. The CDR3 totals 15 residues. V was shortened by 1 base and J by 2 bases, with 6 bases between the two germline ends. As DNA, the CDR3 is TGTGCCAGCTCACCACGGCAGGCCTATAATTCACCCCTCCACTTT. This translates into CASSPRQAYNSPLHF.

The genes are TRBV7-9 and TRBJ2-7, with TRBD1 identical over 8 bases. The germline V gene encodes CDR1 SEHNR and CDR2 FQNEAQ (reference sequence). The CDR3 sequence is 14 residues long. The V gene end was trimmed by 4 bases and the J gene end by 3 bases; junction bases not matched to a gene: 5. The CDR3 reads CASSYDRGSYEQYF. The CDR3, as DNA: TGTGCCAGCAGCTACGACAGGGGTAGCTACGAGCAGTACTTC.

This clone was observed a handful of times. The genes are TRBV6-4 and TRBJ1-1; D is ambiguous. Trimming removed 7 bases at V and 2 bases at J, with 5 bases between. The germline CDR1 and CDR2 sequences are MRHNA and SNTAGT. The CDR3 has 11 amino acids. The CDR3 nucleotides read TGTGCCAGCACCCAAAACACTGAAGCTTTCTTT. It translates to CASTQNTEAFF.

The J gene is TRBJ2-2, the V gene TRBV29-1; 12 nucleotides agree with TRBD2. V was clipped by 0 bases and J by 0 bases; unmatched bases: 8. The CDR3 covers 19 residues. Germline CDR1 reads SQVTM; CDR2 reads ANQGSEA. The CDR3 DNA reads as TGCAGCGTTGAAGATCTCGGTCTAGCGGGAGGGCCGAACACCGGGGAGCTGTTTTTT. It translates to CSVEDLGLAGGPNTGELFF.

J is TRBJ2-3 and V is TRBV7-9, with D possibly being TRBD1 (7 bases). V was trimmed by 6 bases and J by 5 bases, leaving 27 bases between them. This CDR3 is 18 amino acids long. The germline gives CDR1 SEHNR, CDR2 FQNEAQ (reference sequence). The DNA of the CDR3 is TGTGCCAGCAGTTCCCCTGCTCGACAGGGTTTCGGGAGAGATACGCAGTATTTT. Amino acid sequence: CASSSPARQGFGRDTQYF. The complete variable domain, with remaining parts taken from reference TRBV7-9 and TRBJ2-3, reads DTGVSQNPRHKITKRGQNVTFRCDPISEHNRLYWYRQTLGQGPEFLTYFQNEAQLEKSRLLSDRFSAERPKGSFSTLEIQRTEQGDSAMYLCASSSPARQGFGRDTQYFGPGTRLTVL.

The rearrangement joins TRBV12-2 to TRBJ1-5; TRBD1, the D gene given by the table, was not confirmed from the DNA. TRBV12-2 is a listed pseudogene. This CDR3 is built from 13 residues. In DNA, the CDR3 is TGTGCAAGTCGCCAGGGGCCCAATCAGCCCCAGCATTTT. It codes for CASRQGPNQPQHF.

This clone showed up just a few times. The chain recombines TRBV5-1 with TRBJ2-5; the match to TRBD2 covers 7 bases. The CDR3 is 14 amino acids. V was clipped by 2 bases and J by 1 base; unmatched bases: 2. Germline V gene data show CDR1 as SGHRS and CDR2 as YFSETQ. DNA of the CDR3: TGCGCCAGCAGCTTAGGACTAGGCCAAGAGACCCAGTACTTC. Protein sequence: CASSLGLGQETQYF.

This sequence joins TRBV5-1 and TRBJ2-1; 10 bases agree with TRBD1. V dropped 3 bases and J dropped 4; count of bases not matched to a gene: 7. This CDR3 spans 16 amino acids. Germline assignment: CDR1 SGHRS and CDR2 YFSETQ. The CDR3, as DNA: TGCGCCAGCAGCTCGCGACAGGGGGCGAAGTACAATGAGCAGTTCTTC. Its protein product is CASSSRQGAKYNEQFF.